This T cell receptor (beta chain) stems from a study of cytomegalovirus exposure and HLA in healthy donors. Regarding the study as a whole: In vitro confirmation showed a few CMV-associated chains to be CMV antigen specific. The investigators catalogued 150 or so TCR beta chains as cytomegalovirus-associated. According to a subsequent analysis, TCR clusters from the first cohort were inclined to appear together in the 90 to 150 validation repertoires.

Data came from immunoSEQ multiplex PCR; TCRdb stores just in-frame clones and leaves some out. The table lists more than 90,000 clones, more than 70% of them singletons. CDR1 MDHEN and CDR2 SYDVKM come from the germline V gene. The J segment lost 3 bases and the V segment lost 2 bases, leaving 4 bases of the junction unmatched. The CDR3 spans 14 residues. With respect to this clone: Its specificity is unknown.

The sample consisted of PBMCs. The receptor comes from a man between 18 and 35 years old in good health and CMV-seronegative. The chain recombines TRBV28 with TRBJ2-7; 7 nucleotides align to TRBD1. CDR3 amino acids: CASSLTGEFYEQYF. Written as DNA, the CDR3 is TGTGCCAGCAGTTTAACAGGGGAATTCTACGAGCAGTACTTC.